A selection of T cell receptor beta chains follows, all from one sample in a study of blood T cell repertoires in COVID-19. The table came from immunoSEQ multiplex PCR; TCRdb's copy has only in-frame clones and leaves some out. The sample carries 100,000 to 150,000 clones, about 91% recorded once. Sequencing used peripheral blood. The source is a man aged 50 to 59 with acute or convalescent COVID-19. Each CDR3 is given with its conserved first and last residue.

CASSFLGQNTEAFF	TRBV5-1	TRBJ1-1
CASSQGTGGNGYTF	TRBV3-1/TRBV3-2	TRBJ1-2
CASSPPGGGAWTLTF	TRBV18	TRBJ1-2
CASSLAGVYFNEQFF	TRBV6-5	TRBJ2-1
CASSLQAGSGTEAFF	TRBV27	TRBJ1-1
CASMWLADFYNEQFF	TRBV2	TRBJ2-1
CASSQRGTGRKNTEAFF	TRBV4-1	TRBJ1-1
CASSLGGTDNYGYTF	TRBV5-1	TRBJ1-2
CASQEGIGSQPQHF	TRBV11-2	TRBJ1-5
CASSYYRGSDKETQYF	TRBV2	TRBJ2-5
CASSYDRGYQPQHF	TRBV6-5	TRBJ1-5
CASSLVGTGSYNEQFF	TRBV7-2	TRBJ2-1
CASSEWRGPYEAFF	TRBV6-1	TRBJ1-1
CASSPGHFNYGYTF	TRBV5-8	TRBJ1-2
CASSILAGGPGNTIYF	TRBV19	TRBJ1-3
CASNTQGTGELFF	TRBV28	TRBJ2-2
CASSFRNSGNTIYF	TRBV28	TRBJ1-3
CASSDRGSVEQYF	TRBV2	TRBJ2-7
CASSQDRTTNTGELFF	TRBV4-1	TRBJ2-2
CASSLAGTGARVF	TRBV7-3	TRBJ1-2
CASSLEGSGRVGTGELFF	TRBV5-1	TRBJ2-2
CASSPQGWSEQFF	TRBV18	TRBJ2-1
CASSSLGLAGGARTDTQYF	TRBV7-8	TRBJ2-3
CASSPRINGDGYTF	TRBV5-4	TRBJ1-2
CASNPGADDNQPQHF	TRBV28	TRBJ1-5
CASRLKGASHYGYTF	TRBV19	TRBJ1-2
CSVEKLLGYNEQFF	TRBV29-1	TRBJ2-1
CAWRTGGGYTF	TRBV30	TRBJ1-2
CASSRGSDRGRQPQHF	TRBV7-9	TRBJ1-5
CASTGLAPQYF	TRBV2	TRBJ2-3
CASSLDLGTVTYEQYF	TRBV11-2	TRBJ2-7
CASSQGAGAGNTIYF	TRBV3-1/TRBV3-2	TRBJ1-3
CASSPARDLSEAFF	TRBV7-2	TRBJ1-1
CAILQGWDGYTF	TRBV6-5	TRBJ1-2
CASSSPTGSMSYTF	TRBV5-6	TRBJ1-2
CASSPGRGDEKLFF	TRBV7-9	TRBJ1-4
CASRQGLEAGELFF	TRBV2	TRBJ2-2
CASSRGTGGGVVNTEAFF	TRBV7-2	TRBJ1-1
CAWGPGGTEAFF	TRBV30	TRBJ1-1
CASSFGQGKNIQYF	TRBV28	TRBJ2-4
CATSVSSGGLYEQYF	TRBV24-1	TRBJ2-7
CASRKEGRAFF	TRBV19	TRBJ1-1
CARRETGVEKLFF	TRBV2	TRBJ1-4
CASSFGGSYEQYF	TRBV11-2	TRBJ2-7
CASSPWTGGMNTEAFF	TRBV28	TRBJ1-1
CASSLYTGAGEQFF	TRBV7-2	TRBJ2-1
CASSQGRAYEQYF	TRBV3-1/TRBV3-2	TRBJ2-7
CASSSRGEASGINEQFF	TRBV7-2	TRBJ2-1
CASGLQNTEAFF	TRBV5-1	TRBJ1-1
CASSLETGGTYEQYF	TRBV5-1	TRBJ2-7
CASSLGEAYGYTF	TRBV18	TRBJ1-2
CASSSPAGTGDATEAFF	TRBV28	TRBJ1-1
CATSRDMGRGSEKLFF	TRBV15	TRBJ1-4
CASSAERLAGGGNEQYF	TRBV2	TRBJ2-7
CSVRRDFTDTQYF	TRBV29-1	TRBJ2-3
CASSTGGVEQYF	TRBV18	TRBJ2-7
CASSPLYRTEVIQYF	TRBV6-5	TRBJ2-4